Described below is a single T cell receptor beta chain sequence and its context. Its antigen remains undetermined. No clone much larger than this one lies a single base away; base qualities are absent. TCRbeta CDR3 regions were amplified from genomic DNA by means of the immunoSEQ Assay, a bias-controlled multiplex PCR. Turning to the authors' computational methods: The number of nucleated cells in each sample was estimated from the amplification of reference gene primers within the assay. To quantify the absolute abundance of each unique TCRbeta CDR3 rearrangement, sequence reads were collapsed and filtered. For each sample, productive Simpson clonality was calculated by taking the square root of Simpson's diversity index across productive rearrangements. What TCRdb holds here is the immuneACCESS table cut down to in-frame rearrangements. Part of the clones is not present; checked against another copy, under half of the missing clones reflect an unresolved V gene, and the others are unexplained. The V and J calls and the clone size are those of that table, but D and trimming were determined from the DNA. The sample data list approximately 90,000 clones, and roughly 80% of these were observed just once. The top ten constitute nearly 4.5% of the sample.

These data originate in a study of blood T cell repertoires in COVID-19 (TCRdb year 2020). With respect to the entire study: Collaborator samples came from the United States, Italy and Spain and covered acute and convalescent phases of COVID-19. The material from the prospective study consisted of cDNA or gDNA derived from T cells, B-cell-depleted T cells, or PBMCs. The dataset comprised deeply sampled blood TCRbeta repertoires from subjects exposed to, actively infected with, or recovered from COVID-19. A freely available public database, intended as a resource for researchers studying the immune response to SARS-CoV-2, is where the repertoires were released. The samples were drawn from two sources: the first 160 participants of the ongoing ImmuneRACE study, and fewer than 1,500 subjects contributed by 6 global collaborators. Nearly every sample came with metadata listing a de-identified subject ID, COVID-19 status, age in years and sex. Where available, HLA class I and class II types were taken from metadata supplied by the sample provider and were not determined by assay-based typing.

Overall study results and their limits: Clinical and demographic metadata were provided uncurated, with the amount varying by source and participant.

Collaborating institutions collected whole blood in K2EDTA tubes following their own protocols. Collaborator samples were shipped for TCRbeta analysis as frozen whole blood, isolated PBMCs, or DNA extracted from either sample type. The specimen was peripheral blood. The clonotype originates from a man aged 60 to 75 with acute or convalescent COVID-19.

The bases are TGTGCCAGCAGCTGGGACAGAGTTGAAAAACTGTTTTTT. Protein translation: CASSWDRVEKLFF. Recombination joined TRBV5-6 with TRBJ1-4; 7 central bases correspond to TRBD1. The CDR3 holds 13 amino acids from the cysteine to the phenylalanine. Kept here is only the CDR3 DNA, which spans 39 bases and is read in frame from base 1. The V end gives up 3 bases and the J end 7 bases, leaving 3 bases in the junction not matched to a gene. The germline V gene gives CDR1 as SGHDT and CDR2 as YYEEEE.